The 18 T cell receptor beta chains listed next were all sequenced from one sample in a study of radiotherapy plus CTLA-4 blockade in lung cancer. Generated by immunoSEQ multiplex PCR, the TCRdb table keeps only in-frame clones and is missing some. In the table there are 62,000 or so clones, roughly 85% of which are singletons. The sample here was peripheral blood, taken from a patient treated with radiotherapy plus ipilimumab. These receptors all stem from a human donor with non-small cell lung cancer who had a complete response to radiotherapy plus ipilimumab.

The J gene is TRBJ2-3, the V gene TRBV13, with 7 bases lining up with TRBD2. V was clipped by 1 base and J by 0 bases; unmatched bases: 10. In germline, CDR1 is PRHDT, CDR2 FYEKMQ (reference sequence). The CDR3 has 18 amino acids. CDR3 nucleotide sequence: TGTGCCAGCAGCTTAGAATCCCCCTTTAGCGGGAGCACAGATACGCAGTATTTT. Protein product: CASSLESPFSGSTDTQYF. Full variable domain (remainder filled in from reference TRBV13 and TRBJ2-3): AAGVIQSPRHLIKEKRETATLKCYPIPRHDTVYWYQQGPGQDPQFLISFYEKMQSDKGSIPDRFSAQQFSDYHSELNMSSLELGDSALYFCASSLESPFSGSTDTQYFGPGTRLTVL.

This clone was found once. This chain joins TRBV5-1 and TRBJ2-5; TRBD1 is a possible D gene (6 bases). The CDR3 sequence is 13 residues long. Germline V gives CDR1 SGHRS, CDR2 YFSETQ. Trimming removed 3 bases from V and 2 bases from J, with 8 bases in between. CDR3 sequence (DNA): TGCGCCAGCAGCTCAACAGGGCAAGAGACCCAGTACTTC. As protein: CASSSTGQETQYF.

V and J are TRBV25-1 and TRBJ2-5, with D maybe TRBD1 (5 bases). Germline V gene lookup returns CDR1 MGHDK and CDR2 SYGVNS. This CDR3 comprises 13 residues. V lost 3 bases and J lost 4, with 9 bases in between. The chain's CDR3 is CASSDPGRETQYF. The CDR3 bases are TGTGCCAGCAGTGATCCAGGGCGAGAGACCCAGTACTTC. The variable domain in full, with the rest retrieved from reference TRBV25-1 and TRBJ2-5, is EADIYQTPRYLVIGTGKKITLECSQTMGHDKMYWYQQDPGMELHLIHYSYGVNSTEKGDLSSESTVSRIRTEHFPLTLESARPSHTSQYLCASSDPGRETQYFGPGTRLLVL.

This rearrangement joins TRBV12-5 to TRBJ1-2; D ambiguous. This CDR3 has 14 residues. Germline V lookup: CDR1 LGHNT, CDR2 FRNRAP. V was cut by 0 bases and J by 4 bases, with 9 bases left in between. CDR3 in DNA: TGTGCTAGTGGTTTGGTACCCCTCCCCTATGGCTACACCTTC. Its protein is CASGLVPLPYGYTF. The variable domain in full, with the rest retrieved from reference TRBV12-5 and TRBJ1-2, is DARVTQTPRHKVTEMGQEVTMRCQPILGHNTVFWYRQTMMQGLELLAYFRNRAPLDDSGMPKDRFSAEMPDATLATLKIQPSEPRDSAVYFCASGLVPLPYGYTFGSGTRLTVV.

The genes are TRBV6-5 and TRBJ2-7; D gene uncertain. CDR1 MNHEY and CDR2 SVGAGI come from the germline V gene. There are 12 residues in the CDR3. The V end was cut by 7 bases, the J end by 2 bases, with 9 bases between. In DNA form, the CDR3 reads TGTGCCAGCAACTCAGATCCCTACGAGCAGTACGTC. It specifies CASNSDPYEQYV.

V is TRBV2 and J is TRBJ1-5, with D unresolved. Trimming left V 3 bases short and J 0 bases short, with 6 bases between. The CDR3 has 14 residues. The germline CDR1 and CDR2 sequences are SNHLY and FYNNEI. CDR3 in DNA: TGTGCCAGCAGTGATGTGTATAGCAATCAGCCCCAGCATTTT. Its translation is CASSDVYSNQPQHF.

The DNA of the CDR3 is TGTGCCAGTAGTACGGGGATTCCCAATCAGCCCCAGCATTTT. This sequence encodes CASSTGIPNQPQHF. This chain links TRBV19 with TRBJ1-5; D remains ambiguous. Looked up from germline, CDR1 is LNHDA and CDR2 is SQIVND (reference sequence). The CDR3 totals 14 residues. Trimming cost V 4 bases and J 3 bases, with 10 bases left between them.

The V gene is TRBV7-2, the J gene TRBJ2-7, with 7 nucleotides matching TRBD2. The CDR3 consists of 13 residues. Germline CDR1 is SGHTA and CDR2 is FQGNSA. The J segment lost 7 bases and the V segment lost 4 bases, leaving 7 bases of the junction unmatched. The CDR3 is CASSSGPGGEQYV. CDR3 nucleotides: TGTGCCAGCAGCTCCGGGCCCGGGGGGGAGCAGTACGTC.

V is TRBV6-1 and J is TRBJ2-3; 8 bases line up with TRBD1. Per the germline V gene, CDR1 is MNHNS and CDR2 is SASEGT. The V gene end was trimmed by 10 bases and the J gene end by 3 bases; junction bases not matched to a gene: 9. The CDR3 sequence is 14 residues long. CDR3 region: CATQVDRATDTQYF. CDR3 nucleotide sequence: TGTGCCACTCAGGTGGACAGGGCGACAGATACGCAGTATTTT.

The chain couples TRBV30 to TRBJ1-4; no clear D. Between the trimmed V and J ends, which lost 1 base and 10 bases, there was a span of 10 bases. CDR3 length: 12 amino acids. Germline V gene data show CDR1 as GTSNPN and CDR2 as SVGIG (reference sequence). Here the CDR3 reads CAWSATSGKLFF. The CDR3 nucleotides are TGTGCCTGGAGTGCGACCTCCGGAAAACTGTTTTTT. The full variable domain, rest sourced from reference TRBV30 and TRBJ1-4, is SQTIHQWPATLVQPVGSPLSLECTVEGTSNPNLYWYRQAAGRGLQLLFYSVGIGQISSEVPQNLSASRPQDRQFILSSKKLLLSDSGFYLCAWSATSGKLFFGSGTQLSVL.

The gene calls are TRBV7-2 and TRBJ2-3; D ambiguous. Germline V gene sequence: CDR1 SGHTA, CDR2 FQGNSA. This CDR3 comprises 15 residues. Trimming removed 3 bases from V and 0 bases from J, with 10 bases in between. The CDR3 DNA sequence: TGTGCCAGCAGCTTTGGGGTAATTAGCACAGATACGCAGTATTTT. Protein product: CASSFGVISTDTQYF.

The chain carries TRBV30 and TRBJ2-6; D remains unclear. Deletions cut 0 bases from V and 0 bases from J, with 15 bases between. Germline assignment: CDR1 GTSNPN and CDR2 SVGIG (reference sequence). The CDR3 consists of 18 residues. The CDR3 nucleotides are TGTGCCTGGAGTGTTCCTGGTGTGAGATACTCTGGGGCCAACGTCCTGACTTTC. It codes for CAWSVPGVRYSGANVLTF.

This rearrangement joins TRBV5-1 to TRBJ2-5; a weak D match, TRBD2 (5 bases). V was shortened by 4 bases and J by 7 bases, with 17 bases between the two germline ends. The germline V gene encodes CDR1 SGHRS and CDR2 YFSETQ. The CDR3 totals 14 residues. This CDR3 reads CASSRKLGEGTQYF. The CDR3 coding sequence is TGCGCCAGCAGCCGCAAACTAGGCGAGGGGACCCAGTACTTC.

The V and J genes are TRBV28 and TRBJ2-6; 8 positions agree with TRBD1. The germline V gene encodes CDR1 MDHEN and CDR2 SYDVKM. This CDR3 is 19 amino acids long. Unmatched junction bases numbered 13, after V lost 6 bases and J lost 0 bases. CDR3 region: CASSPAGAGGISGANVLTF. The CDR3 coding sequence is TGTGCCAGCAGCCCTGCCGGGGCAGGGGGCATCTCTGGGGCCAACGTCCTGACTTTC. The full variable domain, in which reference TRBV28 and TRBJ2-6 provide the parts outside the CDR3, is DVKVTQSSRYLVKRTGEKVFLECVQDMDHENMFWYRQDPGLGLRLIYFSYDVKMKEKGDIPEGYSVSREKKERFSLILESASTNQTSMYLCASSPAGAGGISGANVLTFGAGSRLTVL.

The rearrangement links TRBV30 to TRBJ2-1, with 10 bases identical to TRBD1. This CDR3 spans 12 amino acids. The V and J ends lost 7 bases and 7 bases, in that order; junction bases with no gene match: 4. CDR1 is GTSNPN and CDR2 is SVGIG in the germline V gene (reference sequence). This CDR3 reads CALGQGWNEQFF. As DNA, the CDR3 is TGTGCCTTGGGACAGGGGTGGAATGAGCAGTTCTTC.

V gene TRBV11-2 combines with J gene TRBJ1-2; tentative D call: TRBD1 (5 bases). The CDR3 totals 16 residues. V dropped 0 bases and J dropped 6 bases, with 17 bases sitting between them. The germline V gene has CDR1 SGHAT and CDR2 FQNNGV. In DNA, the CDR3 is TGTGCCAGCAGCTTAGATCCGAAACCAGGGCGCAATGGCTACACCTTC. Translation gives CASSLDPKPGRNGYTF.

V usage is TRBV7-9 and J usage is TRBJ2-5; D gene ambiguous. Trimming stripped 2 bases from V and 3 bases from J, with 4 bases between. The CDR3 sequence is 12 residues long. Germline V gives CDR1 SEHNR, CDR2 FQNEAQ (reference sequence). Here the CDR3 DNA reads TGTGCCAGCAGCTTAAATAAAGAGACCCAGTACTTC. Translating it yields CASSLNKETQYF.

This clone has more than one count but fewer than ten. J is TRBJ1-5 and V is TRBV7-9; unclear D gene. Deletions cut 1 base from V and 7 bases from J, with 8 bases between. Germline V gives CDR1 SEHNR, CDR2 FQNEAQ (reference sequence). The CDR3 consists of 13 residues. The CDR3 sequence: CASSLDGRQPQHF. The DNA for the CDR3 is TGTGCCAGCAGCTTAGATGGGCGGCAGCCCCAGCATTTT.